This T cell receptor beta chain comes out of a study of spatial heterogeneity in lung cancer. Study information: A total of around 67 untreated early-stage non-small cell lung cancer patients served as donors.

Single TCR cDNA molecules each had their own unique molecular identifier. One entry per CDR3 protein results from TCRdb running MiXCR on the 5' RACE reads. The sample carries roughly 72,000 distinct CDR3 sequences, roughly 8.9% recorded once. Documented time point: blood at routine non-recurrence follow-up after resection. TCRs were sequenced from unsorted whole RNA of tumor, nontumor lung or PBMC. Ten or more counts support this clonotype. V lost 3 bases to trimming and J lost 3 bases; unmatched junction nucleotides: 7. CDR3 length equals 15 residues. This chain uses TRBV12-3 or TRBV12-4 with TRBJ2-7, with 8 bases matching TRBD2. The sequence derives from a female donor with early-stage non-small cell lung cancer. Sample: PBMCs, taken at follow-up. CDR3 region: CASSFWAGGDYEQYF. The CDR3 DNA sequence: TGTGCCAGCAGTTTCTGGGCGGGAGGTGACTACGAGCAGTACTTC.